This is a list of T cell receptor beta chains from one sample in a study of blood T cell repertoires in COVID-19. The repertoire was sequenced with immunoSEQ multiplex PCR; TCRdb's copy has only in-frame clones and lacks some. The sample shows more than 200,000 clones, 88% of them seen only once. The sample taken for sequencing was peripheral blood. The receptors were sampled from a man aged 80 or over with acute or convalescent COVID-19. Each CDR3 is given with its conserved first and last residue. The D gene is left open where the match is weak. Expanded clones get a size class; other rows say once, few or many, or leave the size out.

j_call v_call d_call clone_size cdr3_nt cdr3_aa
TRBJ1-4 TRBV2 . . TGTGCCAGCAGTGAGGGCCCAACTAATGAAAAACTGTTTTTT CASSEGPTNEKLFF
TRBJ1-2 TRBV27 TRBD1 few TGTGCCAGCAGTCCGGACAGGGGCCATGGCTACACCTTC CASSPDRGHGYTF
TRBJ2-3 TRBV9 TRBD1 . TGTGCCAGCAGCGTGGCAGGGGGCGGATCAGATACGCAGTATTTT CASSVAGGGSDTQYF
TRBJ2-7 TRBV18 TRBD1 . TGTGCCAGCTCATCTGGGACAGCCTCCTACGAGCAGTACTTC CASSSGTASYEQYF
TRBJ1-4 TRBV19 . . TGTGCCAGTAGCCCCTGGGAGACAACTAATGAAAAACTGTTTTTT CASSPWETTNEKLFF
TRBJ1-2 TRBV5-1 . . TGCGCCAGCAGCTTGGTCCAGGGTGGCTATGGCTACACCTTC CASSLVQGGYGYTF
TRBJ1-2 TRBV6-1 . . TGTGCCAGCAGTGACGCGAGACAAAGCTATGGCTACACCTTC CASSDARQSYGYTF
TRBJ1-2 TRBV6-5 TRBD1 . TGTGCCGAATCGGGACAGGGGATGGACTATGGCTACACCTTC CAESGQGMDYGYTF
TRBJ1-4 TRBV7-6 . . TGTGCCAGCAGCTTAAAACGCGCGTCCTTGGGGGCCACAGGTGAAAAACTGTTTTTT CASSLKRASLGATGEKLFF
TRBJ1-3 TRBV2 . . TGTGCCAGCAGTCGGGGGGCTGGAAACACCATATATTTT CASSRGAGNTIYF
TRBJ2-3 TRBV6-2/TRBV6-3 . once TGTGCCAGCAGTTCCGGACTGCCTAGCACAGATACGCAGTATTTT CASSSGLPSTDTQYF
TRBJ2-7 TRBV19 TRBD2 . TGTGCCAGTTCCCCAGGACTAGCGGCCTCCTACGAGCAGTACTTC CASSPGLAASYEQYF
TRBJ1-2 TRBV6-2/TRBV6-3 . . TGTGCCAGCAGCCTCTTTTCTCGGCAGGGCCTATATGGCTACACCTTC CASSLFSRQGLYGYTF
TRBJ2-7 TRBV18 TRBD1 . TGTGCCAGCTCACCAAGGGACAGGGGGGAGCAGTACTTC CASSPRDRGEQYF
TRBJ1-2 TRBV4-2 . few TGTGCCAGCAGCCAAGATCGGCAGGGGTTTAACGTCCTTTATGGCTACACCTTC CASSQDRQGFNVLYGYTF
TRBJ2-7 TRBV4-3 TRBD1 . TGCGCCAGCAGCCAAGGGCGACGGACAGGAACCTACGAGCAGTACTTC CASSQGRRTGTYEQYF
TRBJ2-2 TRBV27 TRBD1 . TGTGCCAGCAGTTCAATCGGGGGACAGGGGGCGATTAACACCGGGGAGCTGTTTTTT CASSSIGGQGAINTGELFF
TRBJ2-5 TRBV3-1/TRBV3-2 . . TGTGCCAGCAGCCAAGCTTTGGCACGCCAAGAGACCCAGTACTTC CASSQALARQETQYF
TRBJ2-6 TRBV19 TRBD2 once TGTGCCAGTAGTACCCCGGGACTAGCGGGAGTGGGCTACTCTGGGGCCAACGTCCTGACTTTC CASSTPGLAGVGYSGANVLTF
TRBJ2-7 TRBV5-4 TRBD1 . TGTGCCAGCAGCTCCCGGACAGGGGGCCCCAACGAGCAGTACTTC CASSSRTGGPNEQYF
TRBJ2-7 TRBV6-5 . . TGTGCCAGCAGTCGCGGGACCTCATACGAGCAGTACTTC CASSRGTSYEQYF
TRBJ2-1 TRBV28 TRBD2 . TGTGCCAGCAGTTTACGGAATCTAGCGGGAGTTGCGAATGAGCAGTTCTTC CASSLRNLAGVANEQFF
TRBJ1-1 TRBV15 . . TGTGCCACCAGCAGGTCAGGGTATGTGGCCACTGAAGCTTTCTTT CATSRSGYVATEAFF
TRBJ1-1 TRBV12-3/TRBV12-4 . . TGTGCCAGCAGTCTTCAGACTGAAGCTTTCTTT CASSLQTEAFF
TRBJ2-7 TRBV11-2 TRBD1 . TGTGCCAGCAGCTTAAACTTCGACAGGGCCGAGCAGTACTTC CASSLNFDRAEQYF
TRBJ2-1 TRBV18 . . TGTGCCGCGTTTTCAGGAGGGCTAAGCTCCTACAATGAGCAGTTCTTC CAAFSGGLSSYNEQFF